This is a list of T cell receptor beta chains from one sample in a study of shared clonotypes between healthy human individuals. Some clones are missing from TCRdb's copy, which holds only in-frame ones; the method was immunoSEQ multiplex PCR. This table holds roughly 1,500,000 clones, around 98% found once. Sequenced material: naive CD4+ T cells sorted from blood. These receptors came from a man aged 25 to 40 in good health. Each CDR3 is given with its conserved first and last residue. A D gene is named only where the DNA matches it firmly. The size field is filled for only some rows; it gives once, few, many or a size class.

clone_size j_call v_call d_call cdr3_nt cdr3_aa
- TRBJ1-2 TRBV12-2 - TGTGCAAGTCGCTTATACATTCCTAACTATGGCTACACCTTC CASRLYIPNYGYTF
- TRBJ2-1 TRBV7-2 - TGTGCCAGCAGCCCGACAGTGAGCTCCTACAATGAGCAGTTCTTC CASSPTVSSYNEQFF
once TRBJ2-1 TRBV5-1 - TGCGCCAGCAGCTCGGAGCCGAACAATGAGCAGTTCTTC CASSSEPNNEQFF
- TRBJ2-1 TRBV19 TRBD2 TGTGCCAGTATCGAGAGGGGAGCGGGAATGAGGGGCGATGAGCAGTTCTTC CASIERGAGMRGDEQFF
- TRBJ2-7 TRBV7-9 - TGTGCCAGCAGCTCCCCAGGTGGCGCGTACGAGCAGTACTTC CASSSPGGAYEQYF
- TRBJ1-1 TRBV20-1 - TGCAGTGCTCAGTTAATCACTGAAGCTTTCTTT CSAQLITEAFF
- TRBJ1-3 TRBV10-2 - TGCGCCAGCAGTGAGTCTGACCACAGGGTTGGAAACACCATATATTTT CASSESDHRVGNTIYF
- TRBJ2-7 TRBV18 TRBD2 TGTGCCAGCTCCCCGATAGGACTAGCGAACGAGCAGTACTTC CASSPIGLANEQYF
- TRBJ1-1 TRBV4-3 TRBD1 TGCGCCAGCAGCCAAGTTGGGACAGGGGGTGAAGCTTTCTTT CASSQVGTGGEAFF
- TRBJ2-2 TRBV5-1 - TGCGCCAGCACCATTAGAGGGGCAGCGAACACCGGGGAGCTGTTTTTT CASTIRGAANTGELFF
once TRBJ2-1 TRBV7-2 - TGTGCCAGCAGCTCCCAGCGGGTAGCCCACCTCTCCTACAATGAGCAGTTCTTC CASSSQRVAHLSYNEQFF
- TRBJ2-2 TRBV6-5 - TGTGCCAGCACCGAGGATGGTGCCGGAACCGGGGAGCTGTTTTTT CASTEDGAGTGELFF
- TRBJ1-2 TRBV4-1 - TGCGCCAGCAGCTCGCAACAGGGATCTAACTATGGCTACACCTTC CASSSQQGSNYGYTF
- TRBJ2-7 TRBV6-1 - TGTGCCAGCAGTGGGGACGGGTACGAGCAGTACTTC CASSGDGYEQYF
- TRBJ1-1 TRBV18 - TGTGCCAGCTCACCATCCGGCAGGGTCACTGAAGCTTTCTTT CASSPSGRVTEAFF
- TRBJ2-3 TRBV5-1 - TGCGCCAGCAGCTTGCCCAGGGCCTCCTACACAGATACGCAGTATTTT CASSLPRASYTDTQYF
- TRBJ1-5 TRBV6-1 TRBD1 TGTGCCAGCCTCCGGGACAGGGTGACTCAGCCCCAGCATTTT CASLRDRVTQPQHF
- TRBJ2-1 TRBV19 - TGTGCAGCCAAACGGGACTCCGACAATGAGCAGTTCTTC CAAKRDSDNEQFF
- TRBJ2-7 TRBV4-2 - TGTGCCAGCAGCCAAGATGTCGGTCCGACGGGCGAGCAGTACTTC CASSQDVGPTGEQYF
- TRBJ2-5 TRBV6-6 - TGTGCCAGCAGTTACTCGCAGAAAATCGGCGGAGAGACCCAGTACTTC CASSYSQKIGGETQYF
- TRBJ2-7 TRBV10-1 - TGCGCCAGCAGTCTTCAGAATACGGACAGACACGAGCAGTACTTC CASSLQNTDRHEQYF
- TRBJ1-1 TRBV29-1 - TGCAGCGGTTCTACCGGGGACTTAATCACTGAAGCTTTCTTT CSGSTGDLITEAFF
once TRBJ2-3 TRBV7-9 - TGTGCCAGCAGCTTAGCATGGGGGGCGTCTCGGGATACGCAGTATTTT CASSLAWGASRDTQYF
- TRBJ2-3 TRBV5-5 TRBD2 TGTGCCAGCAGCCCGGGAGGATTACGCACAGATACGCAGTATTTT CASSPGGLRTDTQYF
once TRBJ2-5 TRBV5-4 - TGTGCCAGCAGCGGGGGGCCGACAACGTACCAAGAGACCCAGTACTTC CASSGGPTTYQETQYF
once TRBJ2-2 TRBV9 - TGTGCCAGCAGCGTAGGGAGGAACACCGGGGAGCTGTTTTTT CASSVGRNTGELFF
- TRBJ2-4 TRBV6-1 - TGTGCCAGCAGTGAAAGGGGGGCATCTTCGCAGACAGGAGCCAAAAACATTCAGTACTTC CASSERGASSQTGAKNIQYF
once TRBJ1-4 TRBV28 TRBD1 TGTGCCAGCGGTGGACAGGGCGGGGAAAAACTGTTTTTT CASGGQGGEKLFF
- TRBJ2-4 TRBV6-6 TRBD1 TGTGCCAGCAGCCAAGACAGGGGAAGGGACATTCAGTACTTC CASSQDRGRDIQYF
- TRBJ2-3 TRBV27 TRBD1 TGTGCCAGCAGCCGGGACAGGGGTACAGATACGCAGTATTTT CASSRDRGTDTQYF
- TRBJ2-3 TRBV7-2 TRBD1 TGTGCCAGCAGCCCCCTCGGGACAGGACGCACAGATACGCAGTATTTT CASSPLGTGRTDTQYF
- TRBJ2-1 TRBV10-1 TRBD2 TGCGCCAGCGCCCCCGGGACTAGCACGGATGAGCAGTTCTTC CASAPGTSTDEQFF
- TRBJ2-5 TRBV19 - TGTGCCAGTAGTATAGATTTGAACCGCCTACTACAGGGAATGGAGACCCAGTACTTC CASSIDLNRLLQGMETQYF
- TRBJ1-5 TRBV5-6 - TGTGCCAGCAGCTTGGCCGGGGAGCAGCCCCAGCATTTT CASSLAGEQPQHF
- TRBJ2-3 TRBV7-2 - TGTGCCAGCAGCTTAAAGGCTTTGGCTAGCGGCACAGATACGCAGTATTTT CASSLKALASGTDTQYF
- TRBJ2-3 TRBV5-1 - TGCGCCAGCAGCTTTTCAGAAAGCACAGATACGCAGTATTTT CASSFSESTDTQYF
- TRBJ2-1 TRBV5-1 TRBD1 TGCGCCAGCAGCTACATCGGGACAGCCTACAATGAGCAGTTCTTC CASSYIGTAYNEQFF
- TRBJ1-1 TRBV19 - TGTGCCAGTAGTATCACGGCGTACATGAACACTGAAGCTTTCTTT CASSITAYMNTEAFF
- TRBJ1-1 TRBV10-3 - TGTGCCATCAGTGGACAGATGAACACTGAAGCTTTCTTT CAISGQMNTEAFF
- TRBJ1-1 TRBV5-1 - TGCGCCAGCAGCTTGGATCCGACATTTAGGACTGAAGCTTTCTTT CASSLDPTFRTEAFF